This T cell receptor beta chain was sequenced during a study of T cells in Graves' hyperthyroidism and ophthalmopathy. Amplified TCR beta CDR3 regions came from RNA transcripts. In the first-round RT-PCR of the TCR CDR3, the HTBI primer set was used. TCRdb used MiXCR to reprocess the multiplex PCR reads, holding one entry per CDR3 protein. The sample lists hundreds of thousands of distinct CDR3 sequences; nearly 20% were seen once. The sample holds many counts of this clonotype. Deletions cut 5 bases from V and 0 bases from J, with 23 bases between. This CDR3 is built from 18 residues. Germline-derived CDR1 and CDR2 are DFQATT and SNEGSKA (reference sequence). Patients having uncontrolled infection, another autoimmune disease, pregnancy or lactation were not included.

Sequenced input: blood. The receptor comes from a man aged 40-55 years with Graves' ophthalmopathy. The chain recombines TRBV20-1 with TRBJ2-4; D is uncertain. This CDR3 is CSAEDEQPITVAKNIQYF. The CDR3 nucleotides read TGCAGTGCTGAGGATGAGCAGCCCATAACGGTAGCCAAAAACATTCAGTACTTC.